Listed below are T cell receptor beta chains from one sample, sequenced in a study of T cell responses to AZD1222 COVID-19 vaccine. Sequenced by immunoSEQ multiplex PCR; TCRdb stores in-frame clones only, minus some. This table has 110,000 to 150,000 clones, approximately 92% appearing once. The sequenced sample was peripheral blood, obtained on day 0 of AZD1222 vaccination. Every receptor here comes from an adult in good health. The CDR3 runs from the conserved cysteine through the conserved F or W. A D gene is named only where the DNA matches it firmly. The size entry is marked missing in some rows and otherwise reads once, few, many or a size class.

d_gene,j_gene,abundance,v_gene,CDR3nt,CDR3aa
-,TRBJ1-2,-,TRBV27,TGTGCCAGCAGTTTCCAGGGTAGCGGCTATGGCTACACCTTC,CASSFQGSGYGYTF
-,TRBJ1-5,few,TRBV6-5,TGTGCCAGCAGTTACTCGAGGAATCAGCCCCAGCATTTT,CASSYSRNQPQHF
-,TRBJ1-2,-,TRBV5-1,TGCGCCAGCAGCTTAGGAGGGAGCTATGGCTACACCTTC,CASSLGGSYGYTF
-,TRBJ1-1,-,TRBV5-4,TGTGCCAGCAGCTTTAGGAAACGAAGCACTGAAGCTTTCTTT,CASSFRKRSTEAFF
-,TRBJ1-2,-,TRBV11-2,TGTGCCAGCAGCTTAGGGTTCAGCACTAACTATGGCTACACCTTC,CASSLGFSTNYGYTF
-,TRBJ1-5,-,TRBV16,TGTGCCAGCAGCCAACGCTATCAGGGGCCTAAGCCCCAGCATTTT,CASSQRYQGPKPQHF
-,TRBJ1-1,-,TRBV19,TGTGCCAGTAGTATGTTGGGCGCTGAAGCTTTCTTT,CASSMLGAEAFF
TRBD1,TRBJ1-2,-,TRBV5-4,TGTGCCAGCAGCTTGCCTGAGGGGACAGAGATAGGGCTAGGCTACACCTTC,CASSLPEGTEIGLGYTF
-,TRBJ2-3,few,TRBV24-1,TGTGCCACCAGTGATTTGATAGGAGATACGCAGTATTTT,CATSDLIGDTQYF
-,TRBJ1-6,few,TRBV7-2,TGTGCCAGCAGCTTTGTCACGTCACCCCTCCACTTT,CASSFVTSPLHF
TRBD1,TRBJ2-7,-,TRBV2,TGTGCCAGCAGTGAAGCGGGGACAGTATTCTACGAGCAGTACTTC,CASSEAGTVFYEQYF
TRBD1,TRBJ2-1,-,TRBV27,TGTGCCAGCAGCTCGGGACAGGGCGCCTACAATGAGCAGTTCTTC,CASSSGQGAYNEQFF
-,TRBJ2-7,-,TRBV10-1,TGCGCCAGCAGTGAGAACGGGATCGAGCAGTACTTC,CASSENGIEQYF
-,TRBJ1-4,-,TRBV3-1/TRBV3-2,TGTGCCAGCAGCCAAAGGGGACGGCCGGAAAAACTGTTTTTT,CASSQRGRPEKLFF
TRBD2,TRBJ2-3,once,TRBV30,TGTGCCTGGAGCAACCGCGGGGGGACCGCAGATACGCAGTATTTT,CAWSNRGGTADTQYF
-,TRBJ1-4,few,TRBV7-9,TGTGCCAGCAGCTTGAGAAGGGAGAGCGAAAAACTGTTTTTT,CASSLRRESEKLFF
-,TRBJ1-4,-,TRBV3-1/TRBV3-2,TGTGCCAGCAGCCAAGATATTAACACCTTCGATAATGAAAAACTGTTTTTT,CASSQDINTFDNEKLFF
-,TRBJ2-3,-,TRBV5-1,TGCGCCAGCAGCTTGGCCGGGGCCCCCTACACAGATACGCAGTATTTT,CASSLAGAPYTDTQYF
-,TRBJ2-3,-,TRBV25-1,TGTGCCAGCAGTGAAACGGGGTGGGCGCAGTATTTT,CASSETGWAQYF
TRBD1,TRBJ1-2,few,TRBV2,TGTGCCAGCAGTGTAACAGGGGGGATTGGGGGCTACACCTTC,CASSVTGGIGGYTF
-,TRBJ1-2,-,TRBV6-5,TGTGCCAGCAGTTCGGTGGGGGCCCTGGACTATGGCTACACCTTC,CASSSVGALDYGYTF
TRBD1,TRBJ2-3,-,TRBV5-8,TGTGCCAGCACCACTTGGGGGACAGGGGTCATAGATACGCAGTATTTT,CASTTWGTGVIDTQYF
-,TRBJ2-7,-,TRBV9,TGTGCCAGCAGCGTAGGGGGACCGTCCTACGAGCAGTACTTC,CASSVGGPSYEQYF
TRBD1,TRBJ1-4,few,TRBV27,TGTGCCAGCAGACCTTCGGACAGGGCCTTAAATGAAAAACTGTTTTTT,CASRPSDRALNEKLFF
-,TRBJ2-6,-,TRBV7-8,TGTGCCAGCGGAGCTTACTCTGGGGCCAACGTCCTGACTTTC,CASGAYSGANVLTF
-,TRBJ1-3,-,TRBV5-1,TGCGCCAGCAGCCTATCCCCCGAGACTGGAAACACCATATATTTT,CASSLSPETGNTIYF
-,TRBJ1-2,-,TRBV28,TGTGCCAGCAAATCAGGGGATGGCTACACCTTC,CASKSGDGYTF
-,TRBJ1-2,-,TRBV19,TGTGCCAGTAGTGCGGACCTCCTTAGTATCGGCTACACCTTC,CASSADLLSIGYTF
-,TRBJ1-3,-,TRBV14,TGTGCCAGCACGCGATCGTTTTCTGGAAACACCATATATTTT,CASTRSFSGNTIYF
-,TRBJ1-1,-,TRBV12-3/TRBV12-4,TGTGCCAGCACCTTGACAGGATACACTGAAGCTTTCTTT,CASTLTGYTEAFF
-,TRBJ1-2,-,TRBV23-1,TGCGCCTACCTTGGGGGGGACCATTGCTCTGGCTACACCTTC,CAYLGGDHCSGYTF
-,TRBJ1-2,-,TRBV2,TGTGCCAGCAGTGAAGCGCTCGGGGATAACTATGGCTACACCTTC,CASSEALGDNYGYTF
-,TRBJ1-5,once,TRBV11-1,TGTGCCAGCAGCTTACGTCAGGATCAGCCCCAGCATTTT,CASSLRQDQPQHF
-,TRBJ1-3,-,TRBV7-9,TGTGCCAGCAGCCTACGGGGCAGGGTCTCTGGAAACACCATATATTTT,CASSLRGRVSGNTIYF
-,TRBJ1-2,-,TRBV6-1,TGTGCCAGCAGTGAAGGCCCGGATAAAGACTTATATGGCTACACCTTC,CASSEGPDKDLYGYTF
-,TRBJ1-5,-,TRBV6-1,TGTGCCAGCAGTGAAACCGGACAGTCGCATTTT,CASSETGQSHF
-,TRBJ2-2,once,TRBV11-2,TGTGCCAGCAGCTCGTGGCGGGGGAACACCGGGGAGCTGTTTTTT,CASSSWRGNTGELFF
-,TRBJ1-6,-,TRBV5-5,TGTGCCAGCAGCTTTTTCCCCAGGGATGGCTCACCCCTCCACTTT,CASSFFPRDGSPLHF
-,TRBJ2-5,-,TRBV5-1,TGCGCCAGCAGCTTGGTGGGTGAAGAGACCCAGTACTTC,CASSLVGEETQYF
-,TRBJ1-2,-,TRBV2,TGTGCCAGCAAGGGGGACGGGGGCGTGGACTATGGCTACACCTTC,CASKGDGGVDYGYTF
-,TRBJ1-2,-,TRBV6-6,TGTGCCAGCAGTTACTCGAGAGCGGCAGCTAACTATGGCTACACCTTC,CASSYSRAAANYGYTF
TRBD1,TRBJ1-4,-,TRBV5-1,TGCGCCAGCAGCTTGGCCGGGACAGGGAGGGAAAAACTGTTTTTT,CASSLAGTGREKLFF
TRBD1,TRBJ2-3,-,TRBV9,TGTGCCAGCAGCGTAGCCTGGGACAGGGTGGGGGATACGCAGTATTTT,CASSVAWDRVGDTQYF
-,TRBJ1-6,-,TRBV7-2,TGTGCCAGCAGCTTAGTCGGTGGGAGAGACTCACCCCTCCACTTT,CASSLVGGRDSPLHF
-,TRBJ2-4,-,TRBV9,TGTGCCAGCAGCGTAGATCCAGGGTGGGCCAAAAACATTCAGTACTTC,CASSVDPGWAKNIQYF
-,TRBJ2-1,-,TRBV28,TGTGCCAGCAGTTTTTCTGGGAGGGGGAGTGAGCAGTTCTTC,CASSFSGRGSEQFF
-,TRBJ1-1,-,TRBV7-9,TGTGCCAGCCGCGGTGGTACTGAAGCTTTCTTT,CASRGGTEAFF
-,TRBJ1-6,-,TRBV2,TGTGCCAGCAAGAGGGAAGCTAATTCACCCCTCCACTTT,CASKREANSPLHF
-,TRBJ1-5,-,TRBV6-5,TGTGCCAGCAGTTTCTTTGGAGGGTTGGGCAATCAGCCCCAGCATTTT,CASSFFGGLGNQPQHF
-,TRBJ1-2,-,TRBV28,TGTGCCAGCAGTCCCCCCCTCCGAGGCGGCTACACCTTC,CASSPPLRGGYTF